The next 27 T cell receptor beta chains were all read from a single sample in a study of human CD8 memory T cell subsets. Production of TCR beta libraries used UMI-labeled 5' RACE as the method. Using the 5' RACE reads, TCRdb records one entry per CDR3 protein without DNA. This sample lists some 10,000 distinct CDR3 sequences; its ten largest clones have 15%. Input material: CD8+ stem-like memory T cells (TSCM and TCM) sorted from PBMCs. Subset of the sample: stem-like memory CD8 T cells (TSTEM), CCR7+ PD-1- TIGIT-. The receptors were gathered from a human donor in good health.

This chain links TRBV7-9 with TRBJ2-7. The CDR3 contains 12 residues. Germline V lookup: CDR1 SEHNR, CDR2 FQNEAQ (reference sequence). CDR3 in amino acids: CASSPTHYEQYF. The full variable domain, with the rest looked up from reference TRBV7-9 and TRBJ2-7, is DTGVSQNPRHKITKRGQNVTFRCDPISEHNRLYWYRQTLGQGPEFLTYFQNEAQLEKSRLLSDRFSAERPKGSFSTLEIQRTEQGDSAMYLCASSPTHYEQYFGPGTRLTVT.

The J gene is TRBJ1-6, the V gene TRBV7-8; TCRdb designates TRBD1, a call that cannot be tested without DNA. Germline lookup yields CDR1 SGHVS and CDR2 FQNEAQ. The CDR3 length is 13 residues. CDR3 loop: CAAGQGHNSPLHF.

This clonotype is large by frequency. The rearrangement uses TRBV19 and TRBJ2-1; no DNA is available, so the TRBD2 call from TCRdb remains unchecked. This CDR3 is built from 15 residues. Germline V gene data show CDR1 as LNHDA and CDR2 as SQIVND (reference sequence). CDR3 region: CASSLAGSTYNEQFF.

V is TRBV3-1 and J is TRBJ2-1; TCRdb lists TRBD2, though no DNA is available to test this call. Germline CDR1 is LGHDT and CDR2 is YNNKEL (reference sequence). The CDR3 extends over 17 amino acids. This chain's CDR3 is CASSQEGVAVNYNEQFF.

This sequence joins TRBV6-6 and TRBJ1-1. Per germline, CDR1 MNHNY and CDR2 SVGAGI (reference sequence). This CDR3 has 12 amino acids. The CDR3: CASSYRQTEAFF.

CDR3: CASSLLAGSPDTQYF. V usage is TRBV5-6 and J usage is TRBJ2-3; TCRdb outputs TRBD2, but without DNA this stays unchecked. The CDR3 loop spans 15 amino acids. Germline V gives CDR1 SGHDT, CDR2 YYEEEE.

CDR3 loop: CASSFRHNQETQYF. This chain connects TRBV12-3 or TRBV12-4 to TRBJ2-5. This CDR3 has 14 residues.

This chain joins TRBV12-3 or TRBV12-4 and TRBJ2-5; the TCRdb call, TRBD2, lacks DNA for checking. The CDR3 covers 13 residues. CDR3 in amino acids: CASSPTSRETQYF.

V is TRBV12-3 or TRBV12-4 and J is TRBJ2-7. The CDR3 extends over 13 amino acids. The CDR3 sequence is CASSLVFSYEQYF.

V usage is TRBV27 and J usage is TRBJ1-5. The CDR3 consists of 12 residues. Germline values: CDR1 MNHEY, CDR2 SMNVEV (reference sequence). This chain's CDR3 is CASSRVDQPQHF.

The CDR3 reads CASSLGGVAYEQYF. The chain links TRBV27 to TRBJ2-7. This CDR3 has 14 residues. From germline, CDR1 is MNHEY and CDR2 SMNVEV (reference sequence).

The V and J genes are TRBV16 and TRBJ2-1; TCRdb calls TRBD1, which cannot be checked without DNA. Germline V lookup: CDR1 KGHSY, CDR2 FQNENV. The CDR3 totals 15 residues. The CDR3 is CASSQPGFLYNEQFF.

This chain connects TRBV2 to TRBJ2-5; TCRdb's D call of TRBD1 is untestable without DNA. The CDR3 has 16 residues. Per the germline V gene, CDR1 is SNHLY and CDR2 is FYNNEI. CDR3 in amino acids: CASSTPTGDAQETQYF.

This chain connects TRBV12-3 or TRBV12-4 to TRBJ1-5; TCRdb indicates TRBD1, and absent DNA this call remains unverified. The CDR3 covers 17 residues. The CDR3 spells CASSSVGTGGGNQPQHF.

This chain connects TRBV30 to TRBJ1-1; the D call from TCRdb, TRBD1, cannot be confirmed without DNA. Germline V gene lookup returns CDR1 GTSNPN and CDR2 SVGIG (reference sequence). This CDR3 has 13 residues. This CDR3 reads CAWSVGGQTEAFF.

In terms of frequency, this clonotype is medium-sized. This chain links TRBV29-1 with TRBJ2-5; no DNA is available, so the TRBD2 call from TCRdb remains unchecked. CDR3 length: 15 amino acids. Germline V gene sequence: CDR1 SQVTM, CDR2 ANQGSEA. The CDR3 protein is CSVEPTSGRIQTQYF.

The chain links TRBV7-9 to TRBJ2-1. The CDR3 contains 12 residues. Germline CDR1 reads SEHNR; CDR2 reads FQNEAQ (reference sequence). CDR3 in amino acids: CASSPTNNEQFF.

The gene calls are TRBV7-8 and TRBJ2-1; TCRdb indicates TRBD2, and absent DNA this call remains unverified. The CDR3 is 15 amino acids. The germline V gene encodes CDR1 SGHVS and CDR2 FQNEAQ. CDR3 sequence reads: CASSHLSGAYNEQFF.

The chain links TRBV6-2 or TRBV6-3 to TRBJ1-1. Germline V gene lookup returns CDR1 MNHEY and CDR2 SVGEGT. The CDR3 runs to 14 residues. Here the CDR3 reads CASSSDPMNTEAFF.

This chain joins TRBV6-4 and TRBJ2-2; TCRdb's D call, TRBD1, is unchecked because there is no DNA. Germline loops: CDR1 MRHNA, CDR2 SNTAGT. CDR3 length equals 14 residues. The CDR3 region is CASKRTGDTGELFF.

The chain is built from TRBV9 and TRBJ2-3; TCRdb outputs TRBD2, but without DNA this stays unchecked. CDR1 is SGDLS and CDR2 is YYNGEE in the germline V gene. There are 17 residues in the CDR3. The CDR3 here is CASSFPRGITGTDTQYF.

The V gene is TRBV15, the J gene TRBJ1-3. Germline loops: CDR1 LNHNV, CDR2 YYDKDF (reference sequence). The CDR3 has 15 residues. The CDR3 loop is CATSRDRFSGNTIYF.

Judged by frequency, this clonotype is medium-sized. The J gene is TRBJ1-6, the V gene TRBV15. The CDR3 runs 13 residues. Germline V gene data show CDR1 as LNHNV and CDR2 as YYDKDF (reference sequence). The chain's CDR3 is CATGPSYNSPLHF.

The chain has TRBV28 and TRBJ1-1; TCRdb proposes TRBD1, but this gene call is untestable without DNA. CDR3 length: 17 amino acids. Germline assignment: CDR1 MDHEN and CDR2 SYDVKM. The CDR3 spells CASSFSRQGASFTEAFF.

This sequence joins TRBV6-1 and TRBJ2-7; TCRdb selects TRBD1, and the lack of DNA leaves this call unchecked. Per the germline V gene, CDR1 is MNHNS and CDR2 is SASEGT. The CDR3 extends over 13 amino acids. CDR3 amino acids: CASSGKGAYEQYF.

V is TRBV19 and J is TRBJ2-1; TCRdb's D call of TRBD1 is untestable without DNA. This CDR3 spans 14 amino acids. CDR1 is LNHDA, CDR2 SQIVND, per germline (reference sequence). CDR3 loop: CASMEGASYNEQFF.

The chain employs TRBV7-3 and TRBJ2-5; TCRdb's assignment of TRBD1 cannot be checked, as there is no DNA. The CDR3 is 15 residues long. CDR1 is SGHTA, CDR2 FQGTGA, per germline. The CDR3 is CASSPGGGLFETQYF.